The source of this TCR beta chain is a study of T-cell memory formation after mild COVID-19. V lost 0 bases and J lost 2, with 4 bases in between. Germline CDR1 MNHEY, CDR2 SVGAGI. This CDR3 region has 13 residues. With constant-segment primers, 5'RACE yielded cDNA libraries of TCR alpha and TCR beta that carried sample barcodes and UMIs. TCRdb re-called the 5' RACE reads with MiXCR, one entry per CDR3 protein. This sample carries fewer than 350,000 distinct CDR3 sequences, roughly 15% of them seen once, and the ten largest clones take 20% to 25%. This sequence was found in a man aged 18 to 30 who had mild COVID-19 (a few samples of this study predate the infection). Cell type and time point are not known. The rearrangement links TRBV6-5 to TRBJ1-2; D gene unclear. The specimen was PBMCs or a T cell subset sorted from them (not recorded which). The CDR3 is CASSYSGNYGYTF. The CDR3 nucleotides are TGTGCCAGCAGTTACTCGGGCAACTATGGCTACACCTTC.